The rows below give T cell receptor beta chains drawn from one sample of a study of OX40 agonist ivuxolimab in advanced cancers. TCRdb's copy holds only in-frame clones and misses some; the assay was immunoSEQ multiplex PCR. The data show about 28,000 clones, around 85% seen once. Here the sequenced sample was CD4+ or CD8+ T cells sorted from blood, taken in a trial of the OX40 agonist ivuxolimab. Receptor source: an adult with an advanced solid tumor such as melanoma, head and neck, liver or kidney cancer. Each CDR3 is given without its conserved first and last residue. A D gene is named only where the DNA matches it firmly.

j_call: TRBJ2-1; d_call: TRBD2; v_call: TRBV2; cdr3_aa: ASRRIAGGGNEQF
j_call: TRBJ2-2; d_call: TRBD2; v_call: TRBV18; cdr3_aa: ASSLEPTPSGRGFANTGELF
j_call: TRBJ2-1; d_call: -; v_call: TRBV11-2; cdr3_aa: ASSLELDYSYNEQF
j_call: TRBJ2-1; d_call: -; v_call: TRBV5-1; cdr3_aa: ASSKTVPRESSSYNEQF
j_call: TRBJ2-3; d_call: -; v_call: TRBV10-3; cdr3_aa: AISDGRGSPHTDTQY
j_call: TRBJ2-1; d_call: TRBD2; v_call: TRBV11-2; cdr3_aa: ASSLAGGLLRYNEQF
j_call: TRBJ2-1; d_call: -; v_call: TRBV11-3; cdr3_aa: ASSSYLRGEQF
j_call: TRBJ2-3; d_call: -; v_call: TRBV4-1; cdr3_aa: ASSQEDSPNTQY
j_call: TRBJ1-3; d_call: -; v_call: TRBV25-1; cdr3_aa: ASSDGWSSGNTIY
j_call: TRBJ2-1; d_call: -; v_call: TRBV6-5; cdr3_aa: ASRMGSSEQF
j_call: TRBJ2-7; d_call: TRBD2; v_call: TRBV7-2; cdr3_aa: ASSFLAGDSYEQY
j_call: TRBJ2-7; d_call: TRBD1; v_call: TRBV7-9; cdr3_aa: ASSHLVDRGVEQY
j_call: TRBJ2-1; d_call: TRBD1; v_call: TRBV18; cdr3_aa: ASSPRTGGFNEQF
j_call: TRBJ2-7; d_call: -; v_call: TRBV5-1; cdr3_aa: ASSLVGVEQY
j_call: TRBJ1-1; d_call: TRBD1; v_call: TRBV9; cdr3_aa: ASSVAVTGDTEAF
j_call: TRBJ2-5; d_call: -; v_call: TRBV7-9; cdr3_aa: ASSGVGGRETQY
j_call: TRBJ2-7; d_call: TRBD1; v_call: TRBV11-2; cdr3_aa: ASSPQGVYEQY
j_call: TRBJ1-1; d_call: TRBD1; v_call: TRBV6-5; cdr3_aa: ASSYGTGGEAF
j_call: TRBJ1-3; d_call: -; v_call: TRBV6-6; cdr3_aa: ASILSSGNTIY
j_call: TRBJ2-1; d_call: TRBD2; v_call: TRBV27; cdr3_aa: ASSGSSYNEQF
j_call: TRBJ1-2; d_call: -; v_call: TRBV2; cdr3_aa: ASSEIANYGYT
j_call: TRBJ2-2; d_call: -; v_call: TRBV7-8; cdr3_aa: ASSAPRASGYTGELF
j_call: TRBJ2-1; d_call: TRBD2; v_call: TRBV9; cdr3_aa: ASSVNPLSSGRGVGVEQF
j_call: TRBJ2-5; d_call: TRBD2; v_call: TRBV5-1; cdr3_aa: ASSSIAAGVPETQY
j_call: TRBJ2-5; d_call: TRBD1; v_call: TRBV7-6; cdr3_aa: ASSIDRGRETQY
j_call: TRBJ1-1; d_call: -; v_call: TRBV7-9; cdr3_aa: ASSPGWGEAF
j_call: TRBJ2-7; d_call: TRBD2; v_call: TRBV28; cdr3_aa: ASSFVSSGSSSYEQY
j_call: TRBJ2-6; d_call: -; v_call: TRBV6-4; cdr3_aa: ASSEFAGGANVLT
j_call: TRBJ2-1; d_call: -; v_call: TRBV19; cdr3_aa: ASSGQAGVYNEQF
j_call: TRBJ1-3; d_call: -; v_call: TRBV28; cdr3_aa: ASSLGQSSGNTIY
j_call: TRBJ2-2; d_call: TRBD2; v_call: TRBV7-8; cdr3_aa: ASSSRTSGRRTGELF
j_call: TRBJ2-1; d_call: TRBD2; v_call: TRBV7-8; cdr3_aa: ASSLGPSGDYNEQF
j_call: TRBJ1-4; d_call: TRBD1; v_call: TRBV6-6; cdr3_aa: ASSSGQGETEKLF
j_call: TRBJ2-7; d_call: -; v_call: TRBV7-3; cdr3_aa: ASSRTFSYEQY
j_call: TRBJ2-2; d_call: TRBD2; v_call: TRBV6-4; cdr3_aa: ASSETSGDSNTGELF
j_call: TRBJ2-2; d_call: TRBD1; v_call: TRBV6-6; cdr3_aa: ASSPRQGDTGELF
j_call: TRBJ1-5; d_call: -; v_call: TRBV30; cdr3_aa: AWSGSGQRQPQH
j_call: TRBJ2-1; d_call: TRBD2; v_call: TRBV5-5; cdr3_aa: ASSLGSGSGNEQF
j_call: TRBJ2-7; d_call: -; v_call: TRBV7-9; cdr3_aa: ASSLEYRGTNEQY
j_call: TRBJ2-1; d_call: -; v_call: TRBV28; cdr3_aa: ASSFRGNEQF
j_call: TRBJ2-7; d_call: -; v_call: TRBV5-1; cdr3_aa: ASSFGQSEQY
j_call: TRBJ1-3; d_call: -; v_call: TRBV7-6; cdr3_aa: ASTQGGGGNTIY
j_call: TRBJ2-3; d_call: -; v_call: TRBV4-1; cdr3_aa: ATGTDTQY
j_call: TRBJ2-7; d_call: -; v_call: TRBV28; cdr3_aa: ASSSVGEQY
j_call: TRBJ1-4; d_call: -; v_call: TRBV19; cdr3_aa: ASSMNRFATNEKLF
j_call: TRBJ2-7; d_call: TRBD1; v_call: TRBV7-9; cdr3_aa: ASSSTGGTYEQY
j_call: TRBJ1-1; d_call: -; v_call: TRBV4-1; cdr3_aa: ASSQGGSTEAF
j_call: TRBJ2-7; d_call: -; v_call: TRBV4-2; cdr3_aa: ASSQDSGGIAEQY
j_call: TRBJ2-7; d_call: -; v_call: TRBV7-8; cdr3_aa: ASSLLVGSYEQY
j_call: TRBJ1-5; d_call: TRBD1; v_call: TRBV27; cdr3_aa: ASSWRDRVYSNQPQH
j_call: TRBJ2-7; d_call: -; v_call: TRBV27; cdr3_aa: ASSLSLANLYEQY
j_call: TRBJ1-5; d_call: -; v_call: TRBV7-6; cdr3_aa: ASSWDINQPQH
j_call: TRBJ1-1; d_call: -; v_call: TRBV28; cdr3_aa: ASSSLRDPMNTEAF
j_call: TRBJ1-5; d_call: -; v_call: TRBV4-1; cdr3_aa: ASSQEGRAEPQH
j_call: TRBJ2-5; d_call: -; v_call: TRBV10-3; cdr3_aa: AISELGAESQETQY
j_call: TRBJ1-4; d_call: TRBD1; v_call: TRBV27; cdr3_aa: ASSGTGSFSEKLF
j_call: TRBJ2-3; d_call: -; v_call: TRBV4-2; cdr3_aa: ASSQDQAGGTDTQY